A single sample is the source of the 30 T cell receptor beta chains below, sequenced in a study of identical twins. TCRdb passed the 5' RACE reads through MiXCR, listing each CDR3 protein once. This table holds about 450,000 distinct CDR3 sequences, approximately 17% found once. Sequencing input: naive T cells sorted from blood. The source is a man over 45 in good health.

This clonotype was found a few times. The rearrangement uses TRBV30 and TRBJ2-1; 7 bases line up with TRBD2. J gave up 0 bases and V 5 bases, and 1 base lay outside the gene matches. This CDR3 comprises 13 residues. Germline V lookup: CDR1 GTSNPN, CDR2 SVGIG (reference sequence). The CDR3 nucleotides read TGTGCCTGGGGGAGGGGCTCCTACAATGAGCAGTTCTTC. Translated, it gives CAWGRGSYNEQFF.

The V gene is TRBV28, the J gene TRBJ2-3, with 12 bases fitting TRBD2. The germline V gene has CDR1 MDHEN and CDR2 SYDVKM. J gave up 3 bases and V 2 bases, and 6 bases lay outside the gene matches. The CDR3 is made up of 17 amino acids. The chain's CDR3 is CASSLLAGGPGTDTQYF. CDR3 coding DNA: TGTGCCAGCAGTTTACTAGCGGGGGGGCCTGGGACAGATACGCAGTATTTT.

Comments on this clonotype: Germline is not matched at one junction end, which may reflect a read error. The V gene is TRBV12-3 or TRBV12-4, the J gene TRBJ2-4, with 8 bases aligning to TRBD2. CDR3 length equals 13 residues. CDR3 DNA sequence: TGTGCCAGCAGTTTTTCTGGGCGGGGGGCGGTCTCCTTC. This translates into CASSFSGRGAVSF.

The J gene is TRBJ2-5, the V gene TRBV12-3 or TRBV12-4; 8 nucleotides align to TRBD1. The V segment lost 8 bases and the J segment 7 bases; nucleotides outside the gene matches: 18. The CDR3 covers 16 residues. In nucleotides, the CDR3 is TGTGCCAGCGGCCTGGGTCAGGGGGCGTTGTTTGGGACCCAGTACTTC. Translated: CASGLGQGALFGTQYF.

This clonotype was detected a few times. The chain recombines TRBV2 with TRBJ2-5, with 9 positions matching TRBD2. The germline V gene has CDR1 SNHLY and CDR2 FYNNEI. Trimming took 6 bases from V and 2 from J; bases not matched to a gene: 4. The CDR3 loop spans 14 amino acids. The CDR3 loop is CASRASGNQETQYF. CDR3 DNA sequence: TGTGCCAGCAGGGCTAGCGGGAATCAAGAGACCCAGTACTTC.

This clonotype came up a few times. The chain combines TRBV5-1 with TRBJ2-5; D is ambiguous. The V and J ends lost 4 bases and 1 base respectively, with 11 bases between them. The CDR3 is 14 residues long. Germline V gene lookup returns CDR1 SGHRS and CDR2 YFSETQ. CDR3 amino acids: CASSVTALQETQYF. The DNA for the CDR3 is TGCGCCAGCAGCGTTACAGCGCTCCAAGAGACCCAGTACTTC.

In its sample, this clonotype was seen a few times. V gene TRBV11-2 combines with J gene TRBJ2-1; 12 nucleotides line up with TRBD2. V was clipped by 6 bases and J by 2 bases; unmatched bases: 8. Germline V CDR1 and CDR2: SGHAT, FQNNGV. This CDR3 comprises 17 residues. The CDR3: CASRIGSSGRAYNEQFF. CDR3 DNA sequence: TGTGCCAGCAGAATAGGGTCTAGCGGGAGGGCCTACAATGAGCAGTTCTTC.

This clonotype showed up just a few times. V and J are TRBV7-3 and TRBJ2-3, with D hard to call. The CDR3 is 13 residues long. Trimming cost V 3 bases and J 6 bases, with 10 bases left between them. Germline V gives CDR1 SGHTA, CDR2 FQGTGA. The CDR3, as DNA: TGTGCCAGCAGCTTCTCATACAAGGATACGCAGTATTTT. Amino acid sequence: CASSFSYKDTQYF.

This clonotype came up many times. DNA of the CDR3: TGCGCCAGCAGCCGAATTTTGGAGACCCAGTACTTC. This sequence encodes CASSRILETQYF. The chain is built from TRBV4-1 and TRBJ2-5; D remains unclear. Per the germline V gene, CDR1 is MGHRA and CDR2 is YSYEKL. Deletions cut 4 bases from V and 5 bases from J, with 8 bases between. CDR3 length: 12 residues.

This clonotype was seen more than once but under ten times. The rearrangement links TRBV20-1 to TRBJ2-7; D uncertain. From germline, CDR1 is DFQATT and CDR2 SNEGSKA (reference sequence). This CDR3 spans 15 amino acids. V dropped 0 bases and J dropped 9 bases, with 21 bases sitting between them. The CDR3 nucleotides read TGCAGTGCTAGAGATAGGGCGGTCTCGGGTAAGGGGCAGTACTTC. Protein sequence: CSARDRAVSGKGQYF.

The J gene is TRBJ1-6, the V gene TRBV5-1; D gene uncertain. The V gene's germline CDR1 is SGHRS and CDR2 YFSETQ. Trimming pared 1 base from V and 7 bases from J, leaving 9 bases between. The CDR3 contains 14 residues. The chain's CDR3 is CASSLQNRNSPLHF. The CDR3 DNA sequence: TGCGCCAGCAGCTTGCAAAATCGGAATTCACCCCTCCACTTT. The full variable domain, in which reference TRBV5-1 and TRBJ1-6 provide the parts outside the CDR3, is KAGVTQTPRYLIKTRGQQVTLSCSPISGHRSVSWYQQTPGQGLQFLFEYFSETQRNKGNFPGRFSGRQFSNSRSEMNVSTLELGDSALYLCASSLQNRNSPLHFGNGTRLTVT.

This clonotype was counted only a few times. The rearrangement joins TRBV28 to TRBJ2-7; TRBD2 is a possible D gene (5 bases). CDR1 and CDR2 from the germline V gene are MDHEN and SYDVKM. V gave up 6 bases and J gave up 0 bases, with 21 bases separating them. The CDR3 sequence is 17 residues long. The CDR3, as DNA: TGTGCCAGCAGCACTAACTCCAGGACTGATTACTCCTACGAGCAGTACTTC. This codes for CASSTNSRTDYSYEQYF.

This clonotype was seen only a few times. The chain uses TRBV6-1 and TRBJ1-3, with D uncertain. Trimming removed 2 bases at V and 0 bases at J, with 8 bases between. CDR3 length equals 15 residues. In germline, CDR1 is MNHNS, CDR2 SASEGT. CDR3 DNA: TGTGCCAGCAGTGAAAGCTTGAGCTCTGGAAACACCATATATTTT. Its translation: CASSESLSSGNTIYF.

This clonotype was observed a few times. The chain links TRBV20-1 to TRBJ1-1; 7 nucleotides align to TRBD1. The CDR3 contains 13 residues. V dropped 6 bases and J dropped 0; count of bases not matched to a gene: 4. Germline V gene lookup returns CDR1 DFQATT and CDR2 SNEGSKA (reference sequence). CDR3 sequence: CSATTGMNTEAFF. The CDR3 coding sequence is TGCAGTGCCACGACAGGGATGAACACTGAAGCTTTCTTT.

The rearrangement joins TRBV15 to TRBJ2-1; D gene uncertain. In germline, CDR1 is LNHNV, CDR2 YYDKDF (reference sequence). CDR3 length equals 16 residues. V lost 0 bases to trimming and J lost 2 bases, with 11 bases between them. CDR3 region: CATSRDMGSAYNEQFF. CDR3 in DNA: TGTGCCACCAGCAGAGATATGGGATCCGCCTACAATGAGCAGTTCTTC.

V gene TRBV6-2 or TRBV6-3 combines with J gene TRBJ1-2; D ambiguous. This CDR3 contains 15 residues. V was clipped by 0 bases and J by 1 base, with 9 bases between them. CDR1 and CDR2 from the germline V gene are MNHEY and SVGEGT. CDR3 sequence reads: CASSYSKGSNYGYTF. The CDR3 DNA sequence: TGTGCCAGCAGTTACTCGAAGGGCAGTAACTATGGCTACACCTTC.

This clonotype came up a few times. The chain recombines TRBV27 with TRBJ2-7, with D possibly TRBD1 on 8 matching bases. The CDR3 extends over 14 amino acids. The germline V and J ends were trimmed by 2 bases and 5 bases, with 13 bases remaining between them. Germline assignment: CDR1 MNHEY and CDR2 SMNVEV (reference sequence). The CDR3 spells CASSLTGGGHEQYF. The CDR3 region has the DNA TGTGCCAGCAGTTTAACAGGGGGGGGCCACGAGCAGTACTTC.

The sample holds a few counts of this clonotype. The genes are TRBV27 and TRBJ2-7; TRBD1 agrees at 10 bases. Germline V CDR1 and CDR2: MNHEY, SMNVEV (reference sequence). The CDR3 is made up of 15 amino acids. The V gene end was trimmed by 3 bases and the J gene end by 0 bases; junction bases not matched to a gene: 2. The CDR3 DNA reads TGTGCCAGCAGTTTGCGGACAGGGGGCTCCTACGAGCAGTACTTC. This gives the protein CASSLRTGGSYEQYF.

As concerns this clonotype: Possible read error: a much larger clone is one base away. This chain joins TRBV18 and TRBJ2-5; weak D call: TRBD2 (6 bases). This CDR3 spans 14 amino acids. The V gene's germline CDR1 is KGHSH and CDR2 LQKENI. CDR3 nucleotide sequence: TGTACCAGCTCACCACCGGAGGAGGGGGAGACCCAGTACTTC. The encoded protein is CTSSPPEEGETQYF.

This clonotype was found a few times. V gene TRBV4-1 combines with J gene TRBJ2-3; D call uncertain. Germline CDR1 reads MGHRA; CDR2 reads YSYEKL. The CDR3 consists of 16 residues. V dropped 0 bases and J dropped 1 base, with 11 bases sitting between them. The CDR3 spells CASSQDHGRGTDTQYF. The DNA for the CDR3 is TGCGCCAGCAGCCAAGATCATGGCAGAGGCACAGATACGCAGTATTTT.

This chain uses TRBV30 with TRBJ1-3; D is uncertain. Per germline, CDR1 GTSNPN and CDR2 SVGIG (reference sequence). This CDR3 spans 14 amino acids. Trimming removed 3 bases from V and 2 bases from J, with 11 bases in between. Here the CDR3 DNA reads TGTGCCTGGAGAGAGCAGTTGGCTGGAAACACCATATATTTT. Encoded protein: CAWREQLAGNTIYF.

The genes are TRBV5-5 and TRBJ2-2; D not certain. V gave up 4 bases and J gave up 6 bases, with 13 bases separating them. This CDR3 is 14 amino acids long. Germline CDR1 and CDR2: SGHKS and YYEKEE (reference sequence). The CDR3 is CASSIGPGPGELFF. CDR3 DNA: TGTGCCAGCAGCATTGGCCCGGGTCCCGGGGAGCTGTTTTTT.

V gene TRBV7-2 combines with J gene TRBJ2-5, with D perhaps assigned TRBD1 or TRBD2 (6 bases each). The V gene's germline CDR1 is SGHTA and CDR2 FQGNSA. Trimming removed 4 bases at V and 3 bases at J, with 15 bases between. The CDR3 consists of 15 residues. CDR3: CASSSGRTVKETQYF. CDR3 nucleotide sequence: TGTGCCAGCAGCTCAGGGAGGACAGTTAAAGAGACCCAGTACTTC.

This clonotype was seen only a few times. V is TRBV6-5 and J is TRBJ2-2; 9 bases map to TRBD2. The V and J ends lost 2 bases and 0 bases, in that order; junction bases with no gene match: 4. The CDR3 has 17 residues. The V gene's germline CDR1 is MNHEY and CDR2 SVGAGI. The CDR3 nucleotides read TGTGCCAGCAGTTACAGAACTAGCGGGTCGAACACCGGGGAGCTGTTTTTT. This encodes CASSYRTSGSNTGELFF.

This clonotype was observed many times. The CDR3 DNA reads TGTGCCAGCAGCTCCATGGGACAGCAATACGAGCAGTACTTC. Residues: CASSSMGQQYEQYF. The genes are TRBV5-5 and TRBJ2-7; 7 positions agree with TRBD1. The V and J ends lost 3 bases and 4 bases, in that order; junction bases with no gene match: 7. CDR3 size: 14 residues. CDR1 and CDR2 (germline): SGHKS, YYEKEE (reference sequence).

The CDR3 coding sequence is TGCAGTGCTAGAGATGGAGAGCGGGGGGGCTTTATGAAGACCCAGTACTTC. Its protein product is CSARDGERGGFMKTQYF. The gene calls are TRBV20-1 and TRBJ2-5, with TRBD2 matching 10 bases. The CDR3 spans 17 residues. Germline V gene lookup returns CDR1 DFQATT and CDR2 SNEGSKA (reference sequence). V lost 0 bases and J lost 6; bases outside the gene matches: 13.

This clonotype was observed many times. The rearrangement links TRBV7-2 to TRBJ2-3, with TRBD2 matching over 13 bases. V lost 5 bases and J lost 7; bases outside the gene matches: 9. Germline V gene lookup returns CDR1 SGHTA and CDR2 FQGNSA. The CDR3 loop spans 16 amino acids. The CDR3 region is CASSTRLAGGVNTQYF. In nucleotides, the CDR3 is TGTGCCAGCAGCACCCGACTAGCGGGAGGAGTAAATACGCAGTATTTT. The variable domain in full, with the rest retrieved from reference TRBV7-2 and TRBJ2-3, is GAGVSQSPSNKVTEKGKDVELRCDPISGHTALYWYRQSLGQGLEFLIYFQGNSAPDKSGLPSDRFSAERTGGSVSTLTIQRTQQEDSAVYLCASSTRLAGGVNTQYFGPGTRLTVL.

At least ten counts were recorded for this clonotype. This sequence joins TRBV6-5 and TRBJ2-1; either TRBD1 or TRBD2 may supply D (5 bases each). From germline, CDR1 is MNHEY and CDR2 SVGAGI. The CDR3 contains 14 residues. Trimming removed 2 bases from V and 8 bases from J, with 13 bases in between. The CDR3 region is CASSYRWGSDEQFF. CDR3 nucleotide sequence: TGTGCCAGCAGTTACCGCTGGGGGTCGGATGAGCAGTTCTTC.

This chain uses TRBV12-3 or TRBV12-4 with TRBJ2-1, with a weak D call TRBD2 (6 bases). The CDR3 contains 15 residues. V was clipped by 5 bases and J by 2 bases, with 13 bases between them. In DNA form, the CDR3 reads TGTGCCAGCAGTCCTCTAGCGTCCACCTACAATGAGCAGTTCTTC. Translation gives CASSPLASTYNEQFF.

The sample holds many counts of this clonotype. V usage is TRBV12-3 or TRBV12-4 and J usage is TRBJ2-1; possibly TRBD2 for D (6 bases). This CDR3 has 13 residues. V lost 9 bases to trimming and J lost 4 bases, with 13 bases between them. CDR3 sequence: CASGVGGYNEQFF. As DNA, the CDR3 is TGTGCCAGTGGGGTGGGGGGTTACAATGAGCAGTTCTTC.